A selection of T cell receptor beta chains follows, all from one sample in a study of siplizumab effects on memory and regulatory T cells. For these receptors, no antigen is known. The repertoire was sequenced with immunoSEQ multiplex PCR; TCRdb's copy has only in-frame clones and lacks some. This sample has approximately 9,500 clones, with about 40% found just once. The sequencing input was CFSE-low (dividing) CD8+ T cells sorted from an allogeneic mixed lymphocyte reaction. These receptors all come from a human donor in good health; the cells came from an allogeneic mixed lymphocyte reaction. CDR3s include the opening cysteine and the closing phenylalanine or tryptophan. D genes are given only for firm matches. Size tells how often a clone was seen (once, few, many) or the class of an expanded clone, and some rows leave it out.

size	V	D	J	DNA	CDR3
.	TRBV4-1	.	TRBJ1-1	TGCGCCAGCAGCCAAGATTATTTCGGGGGCTACACTGAAGCTTTCTTT	CASSQDYFGGYTEAFF
.	TRBV6-6	TRBD1	TRBJ1-1	TGTGCCAGCAGTTTGACAGGGGCTGAAGCTTTCTTT	CASSLTGAEAFF
medium-sized	TRBV7-6	TRBD1	TRBJ1-2	TGTGCCAGCAGCCCGGGACAGATCTATGGCTACACCTTC	CASSPGQIYGYTF
.	TRBV27	.	TRBJ2-5	TGTGCCAGCAGTTCACCCAGGGGAGGAGAGACCCAGTACTTC	CASSSPRGGETQYF
.	TRBV7-3	.	TRBJ1-2	TGCGCCAGCAGCCAAGATTGGGGGCGCCTTGGCTACACCTTC	CASSQDWGRLGYTF
.	TRBV14	.	TRBJ2-3	TGTGCCAGCAGCCAAGTAGGGGCCGATACGCAGTATTTT	CASSQVGADTQYF
.	TRBV5-6	.	TRBJ1-6	TGTGCCAGCAGCGCACCGGGCCGCTTTGGATCACCCCTCCACTTT	CASSAPGRFGSPLHF
.	TRBV10-3	.	TRBJ1-1	TGTGCCATCAGTGGAGCCCCGAACACTGAAGCTTTCTTT	CAISGAPNTEAFF
.	TRBV6-8	.	TRBJ2-2	TGTGCCAGCAGTTACCCCGGGGAGCTGTTTTTT	CASSYPGELFF
once	TRBV7-9	.	TRBJ1-1	TGTGCCAGCAGCTTAGGACCCAGCGGGGCTTTCTTT	CASSLGPSGAFF
.	TRBV9	TRBD2	TRBJ2-5	TGTGCCAGCAGCGCCCGGGACTACACCCAAGAGACCCAGTACTTC	CASSARDYTQETQYF
once	TRBV15	.	TRBJ2-7	TGTGCCACCAGCAGAGATCTGGGCGAACCCTACGAGCAGTACTTC	CATSRDLGEPYEQYF
medium-sized	TRBV6-5	TRBD2	TRBJ2-3	TGTGCCAGCAGCCCGACTAGCGGGGCGGGAGATACGCAGTATTTT	CASSPTSGAGDTQYF
.	TRBV30	.	TRBJ2-3	TGTGCCTGGAGTATAAGGGAGCAGTATTTT	CAWSIREQYF
.	TRBV11-1	TRBD1	TRBJ1-1	TGTGCCAGCAGCCCCGTGGACAGGGGAGGGGAGGCTTTCTTT	CASSPVDRGGEAFF
medium-sized	TRBV9	TRBD1	TRBJ2-3	TGTGCCAGCAGCGCAACGACAGGGTTGGCCGATACGCAGTATTTT	CASSATTGLADTQYF
.	TRBV28	TRBD2	TRBJ2-7	TGTGCCAGCAGTTTATCGGGAGGAGGGGCCTACGAGCAGTACTTC	CASSLSGGGAYEQYF
.	TRBV18	.	TRBJ2-7	TGTGCCAGCTCACCACGATACGAGCAGTACTTC	CASSPRYEQYF
.	TRBV7-3	TRBD1	TRBJ1-5	TGTGCCAGCAGCTTAAAAGGCCCTACAGGGGGCGCGGGATCAGCCCCAGCATTT	CASSLKGPTGGAGSAPAF
.	TRBV19	TRBD1	TRBJ1-2	TGTGCTTCGACAGGGGGTGAGGGTGGCTACACCTTC	CASTGGEGGYTF
.	TRBV19	.	TRBJ1-3	TGTGCCAGTAGTATAATTGGGCAGGCTGGAAACACCATATATTTT	CASSIIGQAGNTIYF
medium-sized	TRBV7-9	TRBD1	TRBJ1-1	TGTGCCAGCAGCATCTTACAGGGGACTGAAGCTTTCTTT	CASSILQGTEAFF
many	TRBV5-1	.	TRBJ1-1	TGCGCCAGCAGCTTGGAGCGTATTTACACTGAAGCTTTCTTT	CASSLERIYTEAFF
.	TRBV6-6	.	TRBJ1-4	TGTGCCAGCAGTTGGACCAGGGCCGGTTCGGAAAAACTGTTTTTT	CASSWTRAGSEKLFF
few	TRBV5-6	TRBD2	TRBJ2-2	TGTGCCAGCCAGGAGGGTAAGGGACTACAACACCGGGGAGCTGTTTTT	CASQEGKGLQHRGAVF
few	TRBV7-9	TRBD2	TRBJ2-7	TGTGCCAGCAGCTCCCCTAGCGGGGGAAGCTCCTACGAGCAGTACTTC	CASSSPSGGSSYEQYF
once	TRBV5-4	.	TRBJ2-5	TGTGCCAGCAGCTTGTGGGGACGGGAGACCCAGTACTTC	CASSLWGRETQYF
few	TRBV5-1	TRBD2	TRBJ2-3	TGCGCCAGCAGCCCGGGGGAACTAGTCTCCCTAGCGGGGGCCCGCACAGATACGCAGTATTTT	CASSPGELVSLAGARTDTQYF
medium-sized	TRBV6-5	.	TRBJ2-7	TGTGCCAGCAGTTACGGCAGGGTGAACGAGCAGTACTTC	CASSYGRVNEQYF
.	TRBV27	.	TRBJ2-5	TGTGCCAGCAGTACCTTGGACCTATCGGACCAGTACTTC	CASSTLDLSDQYF